This entry lists 11 T cell receptor beta chains sequenced from one sample in a study of identical twins. TCRdb re-called the 5' RACE reads through MiXCR, storing one row per CDR3 protein. The top ten hold around 4% of the sample, which has about 240,000 distinct CDR3 sequences, approximately 12% seen once. A further study also used this sample, focusing on yellow fever vaccine responses in identical twins.

The specimen sequenced was memory (CD45RO+) T cells sorted from blood. The origin of the receptors is a woman under 30 in good health.

This chain joins TRBV7-2 and TRBJ2-7, with a weak D call TRBD1 (6 bases). The length of the CDR3 is 14 residues. V was trimmed by 6 bases and J by 2 bases, leaving 14 bases between them. Looked up from germline, CDR1 is SGHTA and CDR2 is FQGNSA. In nucleotides, the CDR3 is TGTGCCAGCAGGGGGACACAACACCCCTACGAGCAGTACTTC. The encoded protein is CASRGTQHPYEQYF.

About this clonotype: At one boundary the junction diverges from the germline segment, which might be a read error. This chain joins TRBV29-1 and TRBJ2-2; TRBD1 might be the D (6 bases). CDR1 and CDR2 from the germline V gene are SQVTM and ANQGSEA. There are 14 residues in the CDR3. The CDR3 sequence is CSVPGTPNTGERFF. CDR3 nucleotides: TGCAGCGTCCCCGGGACACCGAACACCGGGGAGCGGTTTTTT.

CDR3 residues: CASSCRRITDTQYF. The DNA of the CDR3 is TGTGCCAGCAGCTGTCGACGGATAACAGATACGCAGTATTTT. V usage is TRBV21-1 and J usage is TRBJ2-3. TRBV21-1 constitutes a pseudogene. The CDR3 is 14 amino acids.

V is TRBV10-1 and J is TRBJ2-7; 9 nucleotides line up with TRBD1. V trimming: 4 bases; J trimming: 6 bases; junction bases outside the gene matches: 4. This CDR3 contains 13 residues. CDR1 is WNHNN and CDR2 is SYGVQD in the germline V gene (reference sequence). The CDR3 loop is CASSASGQGEQYF. In DNA, the CDR3 is TGCGCCAGCAGTGCTTCGGGACAGGGCGAGCAGTACTTC.

This clonotype was detected only a few times. In nucleotides, the CDR3 is TGCGCCAGCAGCCTAGGACAGAGTAGGTACGAGCAGTACTTC. Translation gives CASSLGQSRYEQYF. The V call is TRBV5-1, the J call TRBJ2-7; D may be TRBD1 (6 bases). Trimming left V 4 bases short and J 4 bases short, with 15 bases between. Germline V lookup: CDR1 SGHRS, CDR2 YFSETQ. This CDR3 has 14 amino acids.

In this sample, this clonotype turned up a few times. The chain joins TRBV10-1 to TRBJ1-1, with D maybe TRBD1 (5 bases). Between the trimmed V and J ends, which lost 2 bases and 5 bases, there was a span of 12 bases. The CDR3 has 14 residues. CDR1 WNHNN and CDR2 SYGVQD come from the germline V gene (reference sequence). In DNA form, the CDR3 reads TGCGCCAGCAGTGAGCGAGGGGCAGGAACTGAAGCTTTCTTT. Its translation is CASSERGAGTEAFF.

The chain employs TRBV5-6 and TRBJ1-2; D may be TRBD1 (6 bases). This CDR3 region has 11 residues. The V gene's germline CDR1 is SGHDT and CDR2 YYEEEE. V was trimmed by 5 bases and J by 6 bases, leaving 8 bases between them. The CDR3 reads CASSRTDGYTF. CDR3 DNA: TGTGCCAGCAGTAGGACAGATGGCTACACCTTC.

There are a few counts of this clonotype. The chain links TRBV10-1 to TRBJ2-1, with D maybe TRBD1 (5 bases). Germline V gives CDR1 WNHNN, CDR2 SYGVQD (reference sequence). This CDR3 has 14 residues. Trimming pared 11 bases from V and 4 bases from J, leaving 18 bases between. In nucleotides, the CDR3 is TGCGCCGCCGTGAGATCTCACAGGTACAATGAGCAGTTCTTC. It specifies CAAVRSHRYNEQFF.

The chain joins TRBV2 to TRBJ2-1, with a weak D call TRBD2 (5 bases). This CDR3 has 14 amino acids. V was pared by 1 base and J by 5 bases, with 9 bases between. Germline V gene sequence: CDR1 SNHLY, CDR2 FYNNEI. The CDR3, as DNA: TGTGCCAGCAGTGAAGTAAAGAGGGACAATGAGCAGTTCTTC. It is translated as CASSEVKRDNEQFF.

This clonotype was observed a few times. The chain joins TRBV7-8 to TRBJ2-3; TRBD2 matches 8 bases. The CDR3 totals 15 residues. From germline, CDR1 is SGHVS and CDR2 FQNEAQ. Trimming at V came to 4 bases and at J to 3 bases, leaving 6 bases not matched to a gene. In DNA form, the CDR3 reads TGTGCCAGCAGCTCTTTCGGGGGGGCTACAGATACGCAGTATTTT. Protein sequence: CASSSFGGATDTQYF. Complete variable domain (other parts from reference TRBV7-8 and TRBJ2-3): GAGVSQSPRYKVAKRGQDVALRCDPISGHVSLFWYQQALGQGPEFLTYFQNEAQLDKSGLPSDRFFAERPEGSVSTLKIQRTQQEDSAVYLCASSSFGGATDTQYFGPGTRLTVL.

There are a few counts of this clonotype. The V and J genes are TRBV20-1 and TRBJ2-5, with 7 bases fitting TRBD2. Unmatched junction bases numbered 4, after V lost 1 base and J lost 2 bases. Germline V CDR1 and CDR2: DFQATT, SNEGSKA (reference sequence). This CDR3 is 14 amino acids long. CDR3 sequence: CSARVGGGQETQYF. The CDR3 nucleotides are TGCAGTGCTAGAGTCGGCGGGGGACAAGAGACCCAGTACTTC.